This TCR beta chain derives from a study of graft-versus-host responses after intestinal transplantation. Study in general: Uniformly, recipients were administered anti-thymocyte globulin induction with subsequent tacrolimus and steroids for three to four years.

Processing released intraepithelial and lamina propria lymphocytes from the graft tissue. Germline CDR1 and CDR2: MNHEY and SMNVEV (reference sequence). CDR3 length equals 13 residues. The V and J ends lost 8 bases and 4 bases, in that order; junction bases with no gene match: 6. Using immunoSEQ multiplex PCR, the repertoire was profiled, and TCRdb retains in-frame clones only, with some absent. The sample shows 1,200 or so clones, about 70% of them seen only once. V and J are TRBV27 and TRBJ1-2; 8 bases match TRBD1. This clonotype originated in a human patient who received an intestinal transplant, so some T cells may come from the graft donor. The sequencing here drew on ileum tissue, taken roughly 250 days after intestinal transplantation. CDR3 bases: TGTGCCAGCTCCGGGACAGGCGTCTATGGCTACACCTTC. Protein sequence: CASSGTGVYGYTF.